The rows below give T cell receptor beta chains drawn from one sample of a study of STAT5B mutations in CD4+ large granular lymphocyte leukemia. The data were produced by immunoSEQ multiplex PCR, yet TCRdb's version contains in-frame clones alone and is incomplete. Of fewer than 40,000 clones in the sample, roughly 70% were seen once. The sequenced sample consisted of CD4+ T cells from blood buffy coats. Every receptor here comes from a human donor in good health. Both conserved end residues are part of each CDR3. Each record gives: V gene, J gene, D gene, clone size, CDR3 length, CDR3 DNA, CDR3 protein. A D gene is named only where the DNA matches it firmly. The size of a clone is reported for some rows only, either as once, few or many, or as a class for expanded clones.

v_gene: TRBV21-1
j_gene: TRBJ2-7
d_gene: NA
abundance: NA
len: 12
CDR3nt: TGTGCCAGCAGCAAAGGGGCCTACGAGCAGTACTTC
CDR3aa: CASSKGAYEQYF

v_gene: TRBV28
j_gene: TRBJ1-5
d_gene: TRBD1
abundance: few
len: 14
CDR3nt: TGTGCCAGCAGGGATACAGGGGTAGATCAGCCCCAGCATTTT
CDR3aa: CASRDTGVDQPQHF

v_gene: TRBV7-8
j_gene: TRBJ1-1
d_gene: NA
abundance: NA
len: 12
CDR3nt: TGTGCCAGCAGCTTAGGGGTCACTGAAGCTTTCTTT
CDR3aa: CASSLGVTEAFF

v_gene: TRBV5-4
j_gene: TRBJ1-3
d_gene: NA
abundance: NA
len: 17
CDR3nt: TGTGCCAGCAGCTTAGCCGGGCCTGTCGACTCTGGAAACACCATATATTTT
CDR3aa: CASSLAGPVDSGNTIYF

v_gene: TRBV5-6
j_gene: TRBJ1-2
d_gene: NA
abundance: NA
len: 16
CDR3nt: TGTGCCAGCAGCTTGGAGTCGGGGCAGGCCTCCTATGGCTACACCTTC
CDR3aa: CASSLESGQASYGYTF

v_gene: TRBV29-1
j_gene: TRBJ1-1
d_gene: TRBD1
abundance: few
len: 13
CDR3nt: TGCAGCGTCCCTAGACAGGGTGGTGCTGAAGCTTTCTTT
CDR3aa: CSVPRQGGAEAFF

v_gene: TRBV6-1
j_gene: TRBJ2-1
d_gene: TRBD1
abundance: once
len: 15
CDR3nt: TGTGCCAGCAGTGCAACCGGGACAGGGAGCAATGAGCAGTTCTTC
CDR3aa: CASSATGTGSNEQFF

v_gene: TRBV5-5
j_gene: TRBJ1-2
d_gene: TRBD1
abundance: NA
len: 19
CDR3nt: TGTGCCAGCAGCTTGTGGGAAGGTGGGGGACAGATCACTAACTATGGCTACACCTTC
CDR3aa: CASSLWEGGGQITNYGYTF

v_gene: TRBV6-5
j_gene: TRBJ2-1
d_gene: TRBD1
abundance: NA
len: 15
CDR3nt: TGTGCCAGCAACAAGGACAGGGAGATGAACAATGAGCAGTTCTTC
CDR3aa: CASNKDREMNNEQFF

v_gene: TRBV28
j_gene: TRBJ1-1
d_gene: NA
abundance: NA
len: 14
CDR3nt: TGTGCCAGCACATGGCAGACCAGGGGCACTGAAGCTTTCTTT
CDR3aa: CASTWQTRGTEAFF

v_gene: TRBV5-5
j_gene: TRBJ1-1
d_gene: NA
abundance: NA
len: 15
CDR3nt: TGTGCCAGCAGCTTATTTTCAGGGTCTAACACTGAAGCTTTCTTT
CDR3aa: CASSLFSGSNTEAFF

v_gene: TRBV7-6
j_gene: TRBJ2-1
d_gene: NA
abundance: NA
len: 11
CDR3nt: TGTGCCAGCAGCTTAAACAATGAGCAGTTCTTC
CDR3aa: CASSLNNEQFF

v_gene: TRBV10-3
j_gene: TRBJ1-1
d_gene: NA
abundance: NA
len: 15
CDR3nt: TGTGCCATCACGAGGGGTAACATCCTGGGGACTGAAGCTTTCTTT
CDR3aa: CAITRGNILGTEAFF

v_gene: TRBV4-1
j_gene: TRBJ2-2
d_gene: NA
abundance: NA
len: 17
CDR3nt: TGCGCCAGCAGCCAAGATAGCGATAGCGGAAACACCGGGGAGCTGTTTTTT
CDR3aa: CASSQDSDSGNTGELFF

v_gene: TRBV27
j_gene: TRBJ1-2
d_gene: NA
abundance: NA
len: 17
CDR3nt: TGTGCCAGCAGATCCTCCCTACGACAGTCTCGTCTTGATGGCTACACCTTC
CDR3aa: CASRSSLRQSRLDGYTF

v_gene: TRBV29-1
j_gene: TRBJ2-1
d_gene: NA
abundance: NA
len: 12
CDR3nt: TGCAGCGTCGACAGAATTTTTGATGAGCAGTTCTTC
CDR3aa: CSVDRIFDEQFF

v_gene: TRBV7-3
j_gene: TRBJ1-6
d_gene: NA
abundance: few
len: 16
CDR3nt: TGTGCCAGCAGCCTTCGGGACGCTAGTGGCGGTTCACCCCTCCACTTT
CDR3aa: CASSLRDASGGSPLHF

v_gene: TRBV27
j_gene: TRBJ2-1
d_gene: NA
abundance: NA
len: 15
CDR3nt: TGTGCCAGCAGTTTTCTAGCGATGGGTCACAATGAGCAGTTCTTC
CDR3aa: CASSFLAMGHNEQFF

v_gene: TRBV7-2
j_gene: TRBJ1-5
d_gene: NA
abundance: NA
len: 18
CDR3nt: TGTGCCAGCAGCCCCCAGGCGGCCTGGGGGGCTAGCAATCAGCCCCAGCATTTT
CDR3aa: CASSPQAAWGASNQPQHF

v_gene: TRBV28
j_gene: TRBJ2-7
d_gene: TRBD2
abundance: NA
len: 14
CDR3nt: TGTGCCAGCAGTGAACAGCGGGGGAGCTACGAGCAGTACTTC
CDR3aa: CASSEQRGSYEQYF

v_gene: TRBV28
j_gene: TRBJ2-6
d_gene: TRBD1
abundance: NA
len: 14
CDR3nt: TGTGCCACTCTCCAGGGGGCTGGGGCCAACGTCCTGACTTTC
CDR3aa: CATLQGAGANVLTF

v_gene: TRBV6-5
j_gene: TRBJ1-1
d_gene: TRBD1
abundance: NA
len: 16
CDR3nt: TGTGCCAGCAGTTACGGGACAGTGTTCATGAACACTGAAGCTTTCTTT
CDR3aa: CASSYGTVFMNTEAFF

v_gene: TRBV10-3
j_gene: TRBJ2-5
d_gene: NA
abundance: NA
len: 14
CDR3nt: TGTGCCATCAGCCCTCCGGACAGTCAAGAGACCCAGTACTTC
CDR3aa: CAISPPDSQETQYF

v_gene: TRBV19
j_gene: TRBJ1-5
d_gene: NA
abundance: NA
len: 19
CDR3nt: TGTGCCAGTATCTATAAAACAGGGCTTCCTCATTATAGCAATCAGCCCCAGCATTTT
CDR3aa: CASIYKTGLPHYSNQPQHF

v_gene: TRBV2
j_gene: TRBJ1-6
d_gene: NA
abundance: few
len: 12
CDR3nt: TGTGCCAGCACAGTCGGGAATTCACCCCTCCACTTT
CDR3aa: CASTVGNSPLHF

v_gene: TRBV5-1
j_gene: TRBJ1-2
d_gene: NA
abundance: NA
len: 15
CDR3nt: TGCGCCAGCAGCTCTCCGGGACAAACTAACTATGGCTACACCTTC
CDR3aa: CASSSPGQTNYGYTF

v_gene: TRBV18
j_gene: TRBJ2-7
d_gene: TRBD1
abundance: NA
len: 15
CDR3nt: TGTGCCAGCTCACCAGATGGGACAGGGGCCTACGAGCAGTACTTC
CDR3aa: CASSPDGTGAYEQYF

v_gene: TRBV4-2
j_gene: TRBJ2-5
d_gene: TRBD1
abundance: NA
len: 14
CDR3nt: TGTGCCAGCAGCCTACAGGGGGGAAGAGAGACCCAGTACTTC
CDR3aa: CASSLQGGRETQYF

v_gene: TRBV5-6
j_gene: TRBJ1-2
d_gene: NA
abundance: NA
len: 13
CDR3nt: TGTGCCAGCAGCTTTCGGGTTCTAGATGGCTACACCTTC
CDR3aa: CASSFRVLDGYTF